This TCR beta chain was recorded in a study of memory CD4+ T cells and cytomegalovirus serostatus. Findings and limits, study-wide: Each of roughly 65 CMV-associated TCRbeta sequences occurred in one to five individuals.

On this clone: The antigen is not known.

V dropped 5 bases and J dropped 4; count of bases not matched to a gene: 11. Germline CDR1 reads MDHEN; CDR2 reads SYDVKM. CDR3 length equals 16 residues. Clones were read by immunoSEQ multiplex PCR, and TCRdb kept only the in-frame ones, dropping some. Found here are about 75,000 clones, around 78% of them singletons; the top ten hold 2.6%. Single viable CD3+CD4+CD8-CD45RO+ cells were sorted as the memory CD4+ T cells. Donors' CMV status reflects serum IgG against pp150, pp28, p38, p52. Total CD4+ T cells were enriched by CD4 positive selection. The sequence was obtained from an adult in good health and CMV-seropositive. The chain recombines TRBV28 with TRBJ1-2, with 9 bases fitting TRBD1. Material for sequencing was memory CD4+ T cells from blood. CDR3 region: CASSGGTGPHLYGYTF. CDR3 in DNA: TGTGCCAGCAGTGGGGGGACAGGGCCCCACCTCTATGGCTACACCTTC.